This record covers a single TCR beta chain. Its antigen is unknown. No base quality information exists; no much larger clone differs at one position. Reading the germline V gene gives CDR1 SGHAT and CDR2 FQNNGV. The CDR3 spans 14 residues, from the cysteine through the phenylalanine. The only DNA kept is the CDR3, 42 bases in frame from the first base. Trimming at the junction amounts to 2 bases on V and 10 bases on J, and the germline ends lie 12 bases apart. The entry originates in a study of blood T cell repertoires in COVID-19 (dated by TCRdb to about 2020). About the study as a whole: Collaborator samples came from the United States, Italy and Spain and covered acute and convalescent phases of COVID-19. Where available, HLA class I and class II types were taken from metadata supplied by the sample provider and were not determined by assay-based typing. Samples came from the ongoing ImmuneRACE study (first 160 participants) plus 1,254 subjects from 6 global collaborators. The prospective study material was composed of cDNA or gDNA derived from T cells, B-cell-depleted T cells, or PBMCs. Nearly every sample came with metadata listing a de-identified subject ID, COVID-19 status, age in years and sex. The repertoires were released in a freely available public database intended as a resource for research on the immune response to SARS-CoV-2. Deeply sampled blood TCRbeta repertoires from subjects exposed to, actively infected with, or recovered from COVID-19 were included in the dataset. Overall study outcomes, separate from this receptor: How much clinical and demographic metadata was included differed by source and by participant, and the metadata was provided uncurated.

Participants in the prospective study were aged about 18 to 95 years, lived in about two dozen United States geographic areas, and enrolled through a virtual design. In the prospective study, participants were assigned to cohorts based on the clinical history participants reported in a screening survey and a study questionnaire. For ImmuneRACE Cohort 3, a participant was defined as recovered based on two consecutive negative NP/OP PCR tests, clearance by a healthcare professional, or resolution of symptoms. Each participant in the prospective study had whole blood, serum and a nasopharyngeal or oropharyngeal swab collected by mobile phlebotomists. Over a roughly 2-month period, participants in the prospective study had the option of providing additional blood draws and questionnaires. Blood samples from the prospective study were shipped frozen or at room temperature prior to DNA extraction. TCRbeta CDR3 regions were amplified from genomic DNA by means of the immunoSEQ Assay, a bias-controlled multiplex PCR. Turning to the authors' computational methods: The number of nucleated cells in each sample was estimated by amplification of reference gene primers within the assay. Sequence reads were collapsed and filtered to measure the absolute abundance of every unique TCRbeta CDR3 rearrangement. For each sample, productive Simpson clonality was calculated as the square root of Simpson's diversity index over productive rearrangements. TCRdb obtained this table from immuneACCESS and retained in-frame rearrangements with V and J assigned. These tables miss some clones; where compared with another copy, unresolved V genes account for less than half of the shortfall, and the remainder is unexplained. That table gives V, J and clone size, and the DNA gave D and trimming. This sample comprises some 130,000 clones, roughly 88% of them detected only once. The ten largest clones take up roughly 3.9% of the sample.

This receptor was obtained from a man aged 50-59 years who had recovered from COVID-19. Recombination joined TRBV11-2 with TRBJ1-6; the D gene cannot be resolved reliably. The sample was PBMCs or T cells enriched from blood (not recorded which). The sequence in DNA is TGTGCCAGCAGCTTACTTATTGGGAGCTCACCCCTCCACTTT. The translation is CASSLLIGSSPLHF.